Each of the 8 T cell receptor beta chains below was sequenced from the same sample in a study of cytomegalovirus exposure and HLA in healthy donors (dated by TCRdb to 2015 to 2018). The library was generated by the immunoSEQ multiplex PCR assay. For the multiplex PCR, a mixture combining 60 forward primers for TCR Vbeta segments and 13 reverse primers for TCR Jbeta segments was used. TCRdb retrieved this table from immuneACCESS and kept in-frame rearrangements only. Not all clones are present; in checked studies, unresolved V genes account for under half, and no reason is known for the remainder. The sample table records under 200,000 clones; 60% to 85% of these occur just once. The ten top clones hold around 3% of the sample. Sequencing was performed on PBMCs. These receptors came from a female donor in good health and CMV-seronegative.

This chain uses TRBV6-1 with TRBJ1-5; D call uncertain. Germline CDR1 is MNHNS and CDR2 is SASEGT. V lost 0 bases and J lost 7, with 13 bases in between. CDR3 length equals 15 residues. The CDR3 DNA is TGTGCCAGCAGTGAAGCTCGGAGTTTCCGGCAGCCCCAGCATTTT. Its protein product is CASSEARSFRQPQHF.

This sequence joins TRBV28 and TRBJ1-2; D call uncertain. Germline CDR1 and CDR2: MDHEN and SYDVKM. The CDR3 runs to 11 residues. Trimming cost V 5 bases and J 7 bases, with 8 bases left between them. CDR3 sequence: CASSPQFGYTF. DNA of the CDR3: TGTGCCAGCAGTCCCCAGTTTGGCTACACCTTC.

J is TRBJ2-1 and V is TRBV18; 7 nucleotides align to TRBD2. The V gene's germline CDR1 is KGHSH and CDR2 LQKENI. V was clipped by 2 bases and J by 5 bases; unmatched bases: 6. There are 15 residues in the CDR3. CDR3: CASSPTFLADNEQFF. The CDR3 DNA follows: TGTGCCAGCTCACCAACATTCCTAGCGGACAATGAGCAGTTCTTC.

This chain uses TRBV6-1 with TRBJ2-5; 7 positions agree with TRBD2. This CDR3 is 16 amino acids long. Germline V gene lookup returns CDR1 MNHNS and CDR2 SASEGT. Trimming removed 0 bases from V and 2 bases from J; junction bases left unmatched: 6. The CDR3 DNA is TGTGCCAGCAGTGAAGCGGGGCTAGCGGTTCAAGAGACCCAGTACTTC. It encodes CASSEAGLAVQETQYF.

The chain carries TRBV11-3 and TRBJ1-6, with no clear D. The CDR3 consists of 14 residues. CDR1 is SGHNT, CDR2 YENEEA, per germline. V was pared by 0 bases and J by 14 bases, with 14 bases between. This chain's CDR3 is CASSLDTISGTLHF. The CDR3 coding sequence is TGTGCCAGCAGCTTAGATACCATAAGCGGCACCCTCCACTTT.

This sequence joins TRBV19 and TRBJ1-6; TRBD1 matches 7 bases. The V and J ends lost 4 bases and 9 bases, in that order; junction bases with no gene match: 3. The CDR3 contains 13 residues. CDR1 is LNHDA, CDR2 SQIVND, per germline (reference sequence). CDR3 nucleotide sequence: TGTGCCAGTAGTACGACAGGGTTTTCACCCCTCCACTTT. It is translated as CASSTTGFSPLHF.

This chain connects TRBV11-2 to TRBJ1-4; D uncertain. The CDR3 runs to 17 residues. From germline, CDR1 is SGHAT and CDR2 FQNNGV. V shed 3 bases and J shed 2 bases, with 16 bases lying between them. The CDR3 bases are TGTGCCAGCAGCTTTGCCCGCGGGGTGGTGACTAATGAAAAACTGTTTTTT. Translation gives CASSFARGVVTNEKLFF.

V usage is TRBV5-1 and J usage is TRBJ1-6; D gene ambiguous. The CDR3 covers 14 residues. Germline CDR1 SGHRS, CDR2 YFSETQ. Trimming took off 3 bases at V and 8 bases at J, with 12 bases between the two ends. This CDR3 is CASSSHGVDSPLHF. CDR3 DNA sequence: TGCGCCAGCAGCTCCCACGGGGTAGATTCACCCCTCCACTTT.